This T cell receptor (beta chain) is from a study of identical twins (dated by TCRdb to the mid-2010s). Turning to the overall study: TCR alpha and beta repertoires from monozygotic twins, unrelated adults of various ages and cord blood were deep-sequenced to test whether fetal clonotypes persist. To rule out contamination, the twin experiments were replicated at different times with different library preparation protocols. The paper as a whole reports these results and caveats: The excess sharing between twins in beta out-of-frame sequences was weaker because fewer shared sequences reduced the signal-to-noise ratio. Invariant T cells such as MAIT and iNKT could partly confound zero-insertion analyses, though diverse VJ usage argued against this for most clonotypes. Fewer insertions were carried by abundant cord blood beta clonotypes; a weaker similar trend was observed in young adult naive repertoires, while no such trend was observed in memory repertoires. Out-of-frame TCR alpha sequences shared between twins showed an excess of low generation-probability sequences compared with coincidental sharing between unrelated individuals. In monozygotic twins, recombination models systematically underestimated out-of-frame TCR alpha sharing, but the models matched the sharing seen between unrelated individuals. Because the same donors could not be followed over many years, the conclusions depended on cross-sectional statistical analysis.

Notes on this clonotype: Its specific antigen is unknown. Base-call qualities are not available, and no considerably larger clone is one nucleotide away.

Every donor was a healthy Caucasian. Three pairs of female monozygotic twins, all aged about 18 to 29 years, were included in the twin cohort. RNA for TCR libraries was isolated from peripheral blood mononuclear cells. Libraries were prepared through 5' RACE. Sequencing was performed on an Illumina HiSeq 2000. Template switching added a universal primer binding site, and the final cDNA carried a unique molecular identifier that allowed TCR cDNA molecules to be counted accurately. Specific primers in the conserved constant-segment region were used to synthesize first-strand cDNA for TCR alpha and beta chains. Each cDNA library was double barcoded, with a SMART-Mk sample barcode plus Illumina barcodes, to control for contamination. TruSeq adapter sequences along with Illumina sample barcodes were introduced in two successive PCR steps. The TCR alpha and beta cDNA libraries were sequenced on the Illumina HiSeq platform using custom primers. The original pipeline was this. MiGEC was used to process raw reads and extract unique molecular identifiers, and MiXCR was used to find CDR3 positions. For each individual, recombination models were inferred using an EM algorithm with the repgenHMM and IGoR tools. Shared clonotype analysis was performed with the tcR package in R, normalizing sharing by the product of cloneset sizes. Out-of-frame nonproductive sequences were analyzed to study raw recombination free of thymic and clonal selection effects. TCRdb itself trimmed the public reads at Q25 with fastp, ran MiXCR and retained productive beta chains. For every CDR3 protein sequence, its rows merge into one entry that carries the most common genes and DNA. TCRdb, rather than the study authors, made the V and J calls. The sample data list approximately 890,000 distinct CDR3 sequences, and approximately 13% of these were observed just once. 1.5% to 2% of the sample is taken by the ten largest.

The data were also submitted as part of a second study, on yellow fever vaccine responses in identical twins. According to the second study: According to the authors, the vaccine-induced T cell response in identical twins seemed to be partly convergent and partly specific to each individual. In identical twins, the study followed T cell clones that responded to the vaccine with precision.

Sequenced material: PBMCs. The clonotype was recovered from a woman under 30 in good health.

The DNA is as follows: TGTGCCAGCAGCGCCCACGCATCGGCTCTCCAAGGATTCTTC. Protein translation: CASSAHASALQGFF. The chain links TRBV11-2 with TRBJ2-1, with the D segment identity uncertain. Reading the germline V gene gives CDR1 SGHAT and CDR2 FQNNGV. V loses 5 bases, J loses 16 bases, and the germline ends lie 24 bases apart. The CDR3 measures 14 amino acids from cysteine to phenylalanine. The DNA shown is the 42-base CDR3, in frame from base 1. With the rest looked up from the reference TRBV11-2 and TRBJ2-1 genes rather than sequenced, the full variable domain is EAGVAQSPRYKIIEKRQSVAFWCNPISGHATLYWYQQILGQGPKLLIQFQNNGVVDDSQLPKDRFSAERLKGVDSTLKIQPAKLEDSAVYLCASSAHASALQGFFGPGTRLTVL.